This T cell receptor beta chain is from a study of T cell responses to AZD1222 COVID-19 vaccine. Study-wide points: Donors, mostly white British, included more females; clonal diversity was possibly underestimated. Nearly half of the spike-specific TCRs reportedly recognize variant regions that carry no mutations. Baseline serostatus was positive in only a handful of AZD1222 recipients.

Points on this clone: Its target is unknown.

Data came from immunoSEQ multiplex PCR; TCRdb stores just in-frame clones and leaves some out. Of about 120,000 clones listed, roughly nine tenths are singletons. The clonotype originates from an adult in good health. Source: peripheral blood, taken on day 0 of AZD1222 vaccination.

The CDR3 reads CAWRMGLDNEQFF. CDR3 DNA: TGTGCCTGGAGGATGGGACTAGACAATGAGCAGTTCTTC. The rearrangement links TRBV30 to TRBJ2-1; 8 positions match TRBD2. The CDR3 contains 13 residues. Looked up from germline, CDR1 is GTSNPN and CDR2 is SVGIG (reference sequence). Losses at the gene ends were 3 bases for V and 5 bases for J; bases not matched to a gene: 3.